Below are 16 T cell receptor beta chains sequenced from a single sample in a study of T cells in Graves' hyperthyroidism and ophthalmopathy. TCR beta CDR3 regions were amplified from RNA transcripts. HTBI primers were used for first-round RT-PCR of the TCR CDR3. Using its own MiXCR run on the multiplex PCR reads, TCRdb lists one record per CDR3 protein. This sample has some 350,000 distinct CDR3 sequences; approximately 25% occur once, and the top ten carry 70% to 75%. The sequencing sample was made of blood. The receptors shown here come from a man aged 45-65 years with Graves' hyperthyroidism.

This sequence joins TRBV4-1 and TRBJ2-1, with 7 bases identical to TRBD2. CDR1 and CDR2 from the germline V gene are MGHRA and YSYEKL. The V segment lost 5 bases and the J segment 6 bases; nucleotides outside the gene matches: 4. This CDR3 spans 13 amino acids. CDR3 region: CASSLTSPNEQFF. The CDR3 nucleotides are TGCGCCAGCAGCTTGACTAGCCCCAATGAGCAGTTCTTC.

This clonotype appeared many times. The V call is TRBV7-2, the J call TRBJ2-5; D perhaps matches TRBD2 (5 bases). The CDR3 has 13 amino acids. V lost 1 base and J lost 6, with 9 bases in between. Germline CDR1 and CDR2: SGHTA and FQGNSA. CDR3 in DNA: TGTGCCAGCAGCTTAGGAGCGGCACAGACCCAGTACTTC. This encodes CASSLGAAQTQYF.

Comments on this clonotype: At one end the junction does not follow the germline gene, possibly because of a read error. The chain couples TRBV6-2 or TRBV6-3 to TRBJ2-1; a possible D gene is TRBD2 (6 bases). The CDR3 has 13 amino acids. Germline CDR1 reads MNHEY; CDR2 reads SVGEGT. The CDR3 protein is CASSWKEGNEQFF. The CDR3 DNA is TGCGCCAGCAGTTGGAAGGAGGGCAATGAGCAGTTCTTC.

This clonotype was counted ten times or more. The rearrangement joins TRBV7-2 to TRBJ2-1; 9 bases are a match to TRBD2. This CDR3 has 17 amino acids. Germline assignment: CDR1 SGHTA and CDR2 FQGNSA. After removal of 0 bases from V and 0 bases from J, the junction contained 3 bases not matched to a gene. The CDR3 is CASSLAVSGSSYNEQFF. CDR3 nucleotide sequence: TGTGCCAGCAGCTTAGCGGTTAGCGGGAGCTCCTACAATGAGCAGTTCTTC.

This clonotype was counted a few times. The CDR3 loop is CASSDLRARGQGVPEAFF. DNA for the CDR3: TGTGCCAGCAGTGACCTCCGTGCGCGGGGACAGGGTGTTCCTGAAGCTTTCTTT. The genes are TRBV25-1 and TRBJ1-1; the match to TRBD1 covers 9 bases. Germline trimming cut 3 bases from V and 6 bases from J; bases unmatched to any gene: 17. Germline loops: CDR1 MGHDK, CDR2 SYGVNS. The CDR3 sequence is 18 residues long.

This clonotype has ten or more counts. This chain joins TRBV7-8 and TRBJ2-1, with 7 bases lining up with TRBD2. Germline trimming cut 3 bases from V and 5 bases from J; bases unmatched to any gene: 4. This CDR3 has 14 residues. Germline V gene sequence: CDR1 SGHVS, CDR2 FQNEAQ. This CDR3 reads CASSFLLADNEQFF. The CDR3, as DNA: TGTGCCAGCAGCTTTTTGCTAGCGGACAATGAGCAGTTCTTC.

This clonotype was seen more than once but under ten times. This chain uses TRBV27 with TRBJ1-2; 7 bases map to TRBD1. The ends lost 5 bases at V and 4 bases at J; junction bases unmatched: 10. CDR1 MNHEY and CDR2 SMNVEV come from the germline V gene (reference sequence). The CDR3 contains 15 residues. CDR3 nucleotide sequence: TGTGCCAGCAGTCCAGGACAGGTCGGGGGCTATGGCTACACCTTC. This encodes CASSPGQVGGYGYTF.

This clonotype was observed once. J is TRBJ1-4 and V is TRBV4-2, with a weak D call TRBD1 (5 bases). CDR3 length: 15 residues. Germline V CDR1 and CDR2: LGHNA, YNFKEQ. V lost 3 bases and J 2 bases, leaving 10 bases between the germline ends. CDR3 amino acids: CASSHGGRTNEKLFF. The DNA of the CDR3 is TGTGCCAGCAGCCATGGGGGTCGGACTAATGAAAAACTGTTTTTT.

This sequence joins TRBV5-4 and TRBJ2-7; D gene unclear. CDR3 length: 13 residues. Per germline, CDR1 SGHNT and CDR2 YYREEE (reference sequence). Trimming shortened V by 2 bases and J by 6 bases, and 12 bases separated the two germline ends. The CDR3 here is CASSFQSESEQYF. The DNA for the CDR3 is TGTGCCAGCAGCTTTCAGAGCGAGAGCGAGCAGTACTTC.

This clonotype was counted once. V gene TRBV28 combines with J gene TRBJ2-7; unclear D gene. This CDR3 has 15 residues. Trimming took 4 bases from V and 1 from J, leaving 14 bases between them. CDR1 is MDHEN and CDR2 is SYDVKM in the germline V gene. This chain's CDR3 is CASSSLRYGSYEQYF. Here the CDR3 DNA reads TGTGCCAGCAGTTCACTTAGGTACGGATCCTACGAGCAGTACTTC.

Regarding this clonotype: The junction departs from germline at one end; a sequencing error may be responsible. This chain links TRBV20-1 with TRBJ2-1; 8 nucleotides line up with TRBD2. Germline CDR1 and CDR2: DFQATT and SNEGSKA (reference sequence). CDR3 length: 15 residues. The CDR3 reads CSARTGLGSYTEQFF. In DNA, the CDR3 is TGCAGTGCTAGAACGGGACTAGGGTCCTACACTGAGCAGTTCTTC.

The chain employs TRBV2 and TRBJ2-2; 9 positions agree with TRBD1. From germline, CDR1 is SNHLY and CDR2 FYNNEI. The CDR3 runs 14 residues. The junction had 4 bases not matched to a gene; V was cut back by 7 bases and J by 4 bases. As DNA, the CDR3 is TGTGCCAGCATTGGACAGGGGTCCACCGGGGAGCTGTTTTTT. Translation: CASIGQGSTGELFF. Combining the CDR3 with reference TRBV2 and TRBJ2-2 gives the whole variable domain EPEVTQTPSHQVTQMGQEVILRCVPISNHLYFYWYRQILGQKVEFLVSFYNNEISEKSEIFDDQFSVERPDGSNFTLKIRSTKLEDSAMYFCASIGQGSTGELFFGEGSRLTVL.

This clonotype was picked up a small number of times. J is TRBJ2-7 and V is TRBV20-1, with 8 bases identical to TRBD2. CDR1 and CDR2 from the germline V gene are DFQATT and SNEGSKA (reference sequence). With V trimmed by 2 bases and J by 2 bases, 8 bases remained unmatched. The CDR3 is 15 amino acids. CDR3 bases: TGCAGTGCTAGATATGGCGGGAGGTTTCCCTACGAGCAGTACTTC. It yields the protein CSARYGGRFPYEQYF.

This chain links TRBV4-2 with TRBJ2-7; D may be TRBD1 or TRBD2 (6 bases each). V gave up 0 bases and J gave up 4 bases, with 13 bases separating them. Germline lookup yields CDR1 LGHNA and CDR2 YNFKEQ. This CDR3 is 15 amino acids long. CDR3 sequence: CASSQDARGQYEQYF. The CDR3 DNA reads TGTGCCAGCAGCCAAGACGCGCGGGGACAATACGAGCAGTACTTC.

This clonotype was detected a few times. This rearrangement joins TRBV25-1 to TRBJ2-5, with 7 bases fitting TRBD2. The CDR3 spans 14 residues. Germline V gene data show CDR1 as MGHDK and CDR2 as SYGVNS. Losses at the gene ends were 1 base for V and 2 bases for J; bases not matched to a gene: 1. As DNA, the CDR3 is TGTGCCAGCAGTGAATGGCGGGAGCAAGAGACCCAGTACTTC. As protein: CASSEWREQETQYF.

This clonotype appeared a few times. The chain carries TRBV11-2 and TRBJ2-1; TRBD2 matches 8 bases. The CDR3 consists of 16 residues. Germline CDR1 and CDR2: SGHAT and FQNNGV. V was clipped by 2 bases and J by 5 bases; unmatched bases: 8. CDR3 in DNA: TGTGCCAGCAGCTTACTTCCGAGCGGGAGTAACAATGAGCAGTTCTTC. This encodes CASSLLPSGSNNEQFF.